This is a list of T cell receptor beta chains from one sample in a study of blood T cell repertoires in COVID-19. Measured with immunoSEQ multiplex PCR; TCRdb has only the in-frame clones, and not every one. The sample contains about 190,000 clones, under 90% of which appear only once. Sequencing was done on a sample of peripheral blood. The receptors were gathered from a man aged 55 to 70 with acute or convalescent COVID-19. Each CDR3 is given with its conserved first and last residue. D genes are given only for firm matches. Clone sizes are given selectively: once, few, many, or a class where the clone is expanded.

size,J,D,V,CDR3,DNA
.,TRBJ1-2,.,TRBV25-1,CATSTSTVYGYTF,TGTGCCACTTCGACAAGTACCGTCTATGGCTACACCTTC
once,TRBJ1-1,.,TRBV5-1,CASSLSDTEAFF,TGCGCCAGCAGCTTGTCAGACACTGAAGCTTTCTTT
.,TRBJ2-7,.,TRBV15,CATSLMDSINYEQYF,TGTGCCACCAGCCTGATGGACAGTATTAACTACGAGCAGTACTTC
few,TRBJ1-2,.,TRBV6-6,CASSYSTKGGSGYTF,TGTGCCAGCAGTTACTCCACCAAGGGGGGGTCTGGCTACACCTTC
.,TRBJ1-5,TRBD1,TRBV4-1,CASSRTGGFQPQHF,TGCGCCAGCAGTCGGACAGGGGGCTTTCAGCCCCAGCATTTT
.,TRBJ2-1,.,TRBV6-2/TRBV6-3,CASSHGLINEQFF,TGTGCCAGCAGCCATGGACTAATCAATGAGCAGTTCTTC
.,TRBJ2-1,TRBD2,TRBV6-1,CASSGLAGHSYNEQFF,TGTGCCAGCAGTGGGCTAGCGGGCCACTCCTACAATGAGCAGTTCTTC
.,TRBJ2-1,TRBD2,TRBV9,CASSVEAGFSYNEQFF,TGTGCCAGCAGCGTGGAAGCGGGGTTCTCCTACAATGAGCAGTTCTTC
once,TRBJ1-1,TRBD1,TRBV12-3/TRBV12-4,CASSLGTGLEAFF,TGTGCCAGCAGTTTAGGGACAGGTCTTGAAGCTTTCTTT
once,TRBJ2-2,TRBD1,TRBV19,CASSTRDRSTGELFF,TGTGCCAGTAGTACCCGGGACAGATCCACCGGGGAGCTGTTTTTT
.,TRBJ2-5,.,TRBV25-1,CASSDLRGVDIQETQYF,TGTGCCAGCAGTGATCTACGGGGTGTCGATATCCAAGAGACCCAGTACTTC
.,TRBJ1-5,TRBD1,TRBV23-1,CASSHRTGEVSVYSNQPQHF,TGCGCCAGCAGCCACCGGACAGGGGAAGTCTCCGTCTATAGCAATCAGCCCCAGCATTTT
.,TRBJ1-5,TRBD1,TRBV5-1,CASSFTGEDQPQHF,TGCGCCAGCAGCTTTACAGGGGAGGATCAGCCCCAGCATTTT
.,TRBJ2-7,.,TRBV20-1,CSAPNGYEQYF,TGCAGTGCTCCCAACGGCTACGAGCAGTACTTC
.,TRBJ2-1,TRBD2,TRBV10-1,CASSRAGDNEQFF,TGCGCCAGCAGTAGGGCGGGGGACAATGAGCAGTTCTTC
.,TRBJ1-4,.,TRBV9,CASSTQGYNEKLFF,TGTGCCAGCAGCACCCAGGGTTATAATGAAAAACTGTTTTTT
few,TRBJ1-3,.,TRBV11-3,CASSLSSGNTIYF,TGTGCCAGCAGCTTGAGCTCTGGAAACACCATATATTTT
.,TRBJ2-3,.,TRBV14,CASSLGHLTDTQYF,TGTGCCAGCAGCCTCGGACACCTCACAGATACGCAGTATTTT
once,TRBJ2-7,TRBD1,TRBV4-3,CASSQDPRTGEGYEQYF,TGCGCCAGCAGCCAAGATCCCCGGACAGGGGAAGGGTACGAGCAGTACTTC
.,TRBJ2-1,.,TRBV3-1/TRBV3-2,CASSQSGGANEQFF,TGTGCCAGCAGTCAGTCGGGCGGGGCCAATGAGCAGTTCTTC
.,TRBJ1-3,.,TRBV28,CASIPWGDSGNTIYF,TGTGCCAGCATCCCGTGGGGGGACTCTGGAAACACCATATATTTT
.,TRBJ2-1,.,TRBV12-5,CASGLAETGGGNNEQFF,TGTGCTAGTGGTTTGGCAGAAACAGGGGGGGGAAACAATGAGCAGTTCTTC
.,TRBJ1-1,.,TRBV6-5,CASSYQANTEAFF,TGTGCCAGCAGTTACCAGGCCAACACTGAAGCTTTCTTT
.,TRBJ2-1,TRBD1,TRBV7-9,CASSSVQGGSYNEQFF,TGTGCCAGCAGCTCCGTACAGGGGGGCTCCTACAATGAGCAGTTCTTC
few,TRBJ1-5,.,TRBV11-3,CASSFGSSNQPQHF,TGTGCCAGCAGCTTTGGCAGTAGCAATCAGCCCCAGCATTTT
.,TRBJ2-1,TRBD2,TRBV12-5,CASAPPGLAGNNEQFF,TGTGCTAGTGCCCCCCCCGGACTAGCGGGAAACAATGAGCAGTTCTTC
.,TRBJ2-5,.,TRBV27,CASSTRHAGQETQYF,TGTGCCAGCAGTACAAGACACGCGGGGCAAGAGACCCAGTACTTC
.,TRBJ2-3,TRBD2,TRBV10-1,CARGSGRAFEPDTQYF,TGCGCCAGAGGAAGCGGGAGGGCCTTTGAGCCAGATACGCAGTATTTT
.,TRBJ1-2,.,TRBV27,CASRRTVGNYGYTF,TGTGCCAGCAGACGGACAGTAGGTAACTATGGCTACACCTTC
.,TRBJ1-2,.,TRBV6-6,CASRTGNYGYTF,TGTGCCAGCAGAACAGGAAACTATGGCTACACCTTC
once,TRBJ2-1,.,TRBV20-1,CSASPTGGYNEQFF,TGCAGTGCTAGTCCTACCGGGGGTTACAATGAGCAGTTCTTC
once,TRBJ1-1,TRBD1,TRBV15,CATSRDRGLSEAFF,TGTGCCACCAGCAGGGACAGGGGGCTTTCTGAAGCTTTCTTT